This T cell receptor (beta chain) was recorded in a study of T-cell reconstitution after alpha-beta-depleted transplantation in children. At least ten counts were recorded for this clonotype. Unique molecular identifiers tagged the TCRbeta library. TCRdb reprocessed the PCR reads via MiXCR and lists one record per CDR3 protein. The sample consists of some 500,000 distinct CDR3 sequences, roughly 18% of them appearing once. V was pared by 7 bases and J by 5 bases, with 8 bases of the junction left unmatched. This CDR3 has 13 residues. Germline V gene lookup returns CDR1 SQVTM and CDR2 ANQGSEA. This receptor was identified in a human donor who donated a stem cell graft to a child with acute lymphoblastic leukemia. The starting material was PBMCs from the stem cell graft donor, obtained from the stem cell graft. The chain uses TRBV29-1 and TRBJ2-7, with TRBD1 matching over 10 bases. This CDR3 is CSALGQGTHEQYF. CDR3 sequence (DNA): TGCAGCGCCTTGGGACAGGGGACGCACGAGCAGTACTTC.